Presented here are 25 T cell receptor beta chains from one specimen sequenced in a study of T-cell reconstitution after alpha-beta-depleted transplantation in children. Library preparation (for TCRbeta) was performed with unique molecular identifiers. A single record per CDR3 protein comes from TCRdb applying MiXCR to the PCR reads. The sample carries 800,000 to 1,000,000 distinct CDR3 sequences, about 30% recorded once. The sample consisted of PBMCs, mostly from graft donor cells, taken 360 days after TCRalphabeta/CD19-depleted stem cell transplant. These receptors were obtained from a boy in the first two years of life who had a stem cell transplant for SCID, so the T cells may come from the graft donor.

V and J are TRBV5-1 and TRBJ2-3; D is uncertain. Deletions cut 3 bases from V and 0 bases from J, with 8 bases between. The CDR3 totals 14 residues. In germline, CDR1 is SGHRS, CDR2 YFSETQ. The DNA of the CDR3 is TGCGCCAGCAGCTCCTTTTCTAGCACAGATACGCAGTATTTT. Translated: CASSSFSSTDTQYF.

This clonotype turned up a few times. The chain uses TRBV19 and TRBJ2-3; D not certain. This CDR3 has 16 residues. Deletions cut 6 bases from V and 4 bases from J, with 20 bases between. Germline CDR1 reads LNHDA; CDR2 reads SQIVND (reference sequence). This CDR3 reads CASSLVSGFVPDTQYF. The DNA for the CDR3 is TGTGCCAGTAGCCTCGTGTCTGGGTTTGTACCAGATACGCAGTATTTT.

V gene TRBV5-1 combines with J gene TRBJ2-7, with a possible D match to TRBD2 (7 bases). The CDR3 is 15 residues long. In germline, CDR1 is SGHRS, CDR2 YFSETQ. Trimming shortened V by 0 bases and J by 6 bases, and 16 bases separated the two germline ends. In DNA form, the CDR3 reads TGCGCCAGCAGCTTGGGAGGGGGGGAGTTAGGCGAGCAGTACTTC. It yields the protein CASSLGGGELGEQYF.

This clonotype has a handful of counts. V gene TRBV7-2 combines with J gene TRBJ2-2, with D perhaps being TRBD1 or TRBD2 (5 bases each). The CDR3 has 14 amino acids. The germline CDR1 and CDR2 sequences are SGHTA and FQGNSA. V dropped 6 bases and J dropped 2 bases, with 10 bases sitting between them. CDR3: CASRSGQNTGELFF. The CDR3 region has the DNA TGTGCCAGCAGGTCGGGGCAAAACACCGGGGAGCTGTTTTTT.

The rearrangement joins TRBV27 to TRBJ2-3; D might be TRBD2 (6 bases). The CDR3 runs 17 residues. Germline V gives CDR1 MNHEY, CDR2 SMNVEV (reference sequence). The ends were cut back, 6 bases at V and 6 bases at J, with 25 bases in the middle. The CDR3 region has the DNA TGTGCCAGCAGCCCCCGGGAGAGCGGGTATTTCGCCGATACGCAGTATTTT. Residues: CASSPRESGYFADTQYF.

The V gene is TRBV12-3 or TRBV12-4, the J gene TRBJ2-3; D gene ambiguous. CDR3 length: 15 amino acids. V was cut by 5 bases and J by 2 bases, with 14 bases left in between. The CDR3 loop reads CASSPLGVVTDTQYF. The CDR3 bases are TGTGCCAGCAGTCCCCTTGGGGTTGTCACAGATACGCAGTATTTT.

The V call is TRBV7-2, the J call TRBJ2-3, with D possibly being TRBD1 (6 bases). The CDR3 is 15 residues long. Germline CDR1 is SGHTA and CDR2 is FQGNSA. V gave up 1 base and J gave up 3 bases, with 11 bases separating them. The CDR3 is CASSLVQTGTDTQYF. The CDR3 DNA follows: TGTGCCAGCAGCTTAGTCCAGACAGGTACAGATACGCAGTATTTT.

The V call is TRBV9, the J call TRBJ2-1; possibly TRBD1 for D (6 bases). The V and J ends lost 0 bases and 11 bases respectively, with 15 bases between them. Germline CDR1 reads SGDLS; CDR2 reads YYNGEE. The CDR3 is made up of 14 amino acids. This chain's CDR3 is CASSVAFQGTQQFF. CDR3 coding DNA: TGTGCCAGCAGCGTAGCATTTCAGGGGACCCAGCAGTTCTTC. The complete variable domain, with remaining parts taken from reference TRBV9 and TRBJ2-1, reads DSGVTQTPKHLITATGQRVTLRCSPRSGDLSVYWYQQSLDQGLQFLIQYYNGEERAKGNILERFSAQQFPDLHSELNLSSLELGDSALYFCASSVAFQGTQQFFGPGTRLTVL.

The chain is built from TRBV5-5 and TRBJ2-2; maybe TRBD1 (6 bases). Trimming cost V 2 bases and J 6 bases, with 11 bases left between them. Per germline, CDR1 SGHKS and CDR2 YYEKEE (reference sequence). The length of the CDR3 is 14 residues. DNA for the CDR3: TGTGCCAGCAGCTTACAGGGTCCTCCCGGGGAGCTGTTTTTT. This sequence encodes CASSLQGPPGELFF. The full variable domain, completed using reference TRBV5-5 and TRBJ2-2, is DAGVTQSPTHLIKTRGQQVTLRCSPISGHKSVSWYQQVLGQGPQFIFQYYEKEERGRGNFPDRFSARQFPNYSSELNVNALLLGDSALYLCASSLQGPPGELFFGEGSRLTVL.

This clonotype was found a few times. The V and J genes are TRBV3-1 and TRBJ2-7; no reliable D call. Looked up from germline, CDR1 is LGHDT and CDR2 is YNNKEL (reference sequence). The CDR3 is 14 amino acids. Trimming left V 4 bases short and J 2 bases short, with 12 bases between. CDR3 DNA sequence: TGTGCCAGCAGCCGAAATACGATCGCCTACGAGCAGTACTTC. Translated, it gives CASSRNTIAYEQYF.

This clonotype turned up a few times. The CDR3 is CSVSSSYEQYF. The DNA for the CDR3 is TGCAGCGTAAGCAGCTCCTACGAGCAGTACTTC. The V gene is TRBV29-1, the J gene TRBJ2-7; D call uncertain. The CDR3 spans 11 residues. Germline CDR1 is SQVTM and CDR2 is ANQGSEA. Trimming shortened V by 6 bases and J by 0 bases, and 6 bases separated the two germline ends.

This clonotype showed up just a few times. The J gene is TRBJ1-1, the V gene TRBV4-1; TRBD1 matches at 9 bases. CDR1 is MGHRA and CDR2 is YSYEKL in the germline V gene. This CDR3 comprises 16 residues. The V segment lost 0 bases and the J segment 3 bases; nucleotides outside the gene matches: 5. The CDR3 reads CASSQELQGADTEAFF. The CDR3 DNA reads as TGCGCCAGCAGCCAAGAGCTACAGGGGGCGGACACTGAAGCTTTCTTT.

The chain recombines TRBV29-1 with TRBJ2-1; the D gene is possibly TRBD2 (5 bases). This CDR3 contains 13 residues. Germline V gives CDR1 SQVTM, CDR2 ANQGSEA. Trimming removed 4 bases from V and 4 bases from J, with 11 bases in between. CDR3 residues: CSVAGWGYNEQFF. The CDR3 DNA sequence: TGCAGCGTTGCGGGGTGGGGTTACAATGAGCAGTTCTTC.

This rearrangement joins TRBV5-1 to TRBJ1-3; the D gene is possibly TRBD1 (6 bases). Trimming cost V 4 bases and J 0 bases, with 17 bases left between them. Germline V gene sequence: CDR1 SGHRS, CDR2 YFSETQ. The CDR3 is made up of 17 amino acids. DNA of the CDR3: TGCGCCAGCAGCCCTGGCATCGGGACACGCTCTGGAAACACCATATATTTT. It specifies CASSPGIGTRSGNTIYF.

This clonotype was counted a few times. This chain links TRBV6-2 or TRBV6-3 with TRBJ2-5, with a possible D match to TRBD2 (5 bases). Germline V gene lookup returns CDR1 MNHEY and CDR2 SVGEGT. Between the trimmed V and J ends, which lost 6 bases and 4 bases, there was a span of 24 bases. The CDR3 contains 17 residues. The CDR3 sequence is CASSSFRGRTGIETQYF. CDR3 bases: TGTGCCAGCAGCTCCTTTCGAGGGAGAACGGGAATAGAGACCCAGTACTTC.

V gene TRBV27 combines with J gene TRBJ2-7, with 13 positions matching TRBD2. With 3 bases clipped from V and 6 bases from J, the junction kept 11 bases outside the gene matches. CDR1 is MNHEY, CDR2 SMNVEV, per germline (reference sequence). The CDR3 extends over 17 amino acids. CDR3 sequence: CASSFGLAGVRGGEQYF. Written as DNA, the CDR3 is TGTGCCAGCAGTTTCGGACTAGCGGGGGTCCGGGGGGGCGAGCAGTACTTC.

This clonotype came up a few times. Since no conserved phenylalanine or tryptophan closes the CDR3, a read error is the likely cause. This chain links TRBV5-6 with TRBJ2-3; 8 nucleotides match TRBD1. After removal of 3 bases from V and 3 bases from J, the junction contained 3 bases not matched to a gene. In germline, CDR1 is SGHDT, CDR2 YYEEEE. The length of the CDR3 is 14 residues. In nucleotides, the CDR3 is TGTGCCAGCAGCTACGGACAGGGAACAGATACGCAGTATCTT. It encodes CASSYGQGTDTQYL.

The CDR3 DNA sequence: TGTGCCAGCAGCTTCAAAACCGGGCCGACCGATACGCAGTATTTT. This encodes CASSFKTGPTDTQYF. The V and J genes are TRBV5-4 and TRBJ2-3; D uncertain. This CDR3 region has 15 residues. Germline assignment: CDR1 SGHNT and CDR2 YYREEE (reference sequence). With 2 bases removed from V and 6 bases from J, the gap between germline ends came to 16 bases.

In its sample, this clonotype was seen a few times. V and J are TRBV6-2 or TRBV6-3 and TRBJ1-3; D gene uncertain. Trimming shortened V by 2 bases and J by 4 bases, and 12 bases separated the two germline ends. Germline V gene sequence: CDR1 MNHEY, CDR2 SVGEGT. The CDR3 is 15 amino acids. The CDR3 reads CASSYAGFSGNTIYF. DNA of the CDR3: TGTGCCAGCAGTTACGCGGGATTCTCCGGAAACACCATATATTTT.

The chain recombines TRBV4-1 with TRBJ1-1, with D tentatively TRBD1 (5 bases). The germline CDR1 and CDR2 sequences are MGHRA and YSYEKL. The CDR3 is made up of 14 amino acids. The V and J ends lost 0 bases and 7 bases respectively, with 12 bases between them. CDR3 residues: CASSQDREGDEAFF. The CDR3 nucleotides read TGCGCCAGCAGCCAAGACCGGGAAGGGGATGAAGCTTTCTTT.

This clonotype was detected only a few times. V gene TRBV7-9 combines with J gene TRBJ2-5; 8 bases fit TRBD1. Unmatched junction bases numbered 8, after V lost 7 bases and J lost 4 bases. The CDR3 spans 14 residues. Per the germline V gene, CDR1 is SEHNR and CDR2 is FQNEAQ (reference sequence). DNA of the CDR3: TGTGCCAGCATAGTCACAGGGGGAAGAGAGACCCAGTACTTC. Encoded protein: CASIVTGGRETQYF.

This clonotype was picked up a small number of times. The chain joins TRBV27 to TRBJ2-3; D is unclear. The ends were cut back, 4 bases at V and 2 bases at J, with 7 bases in the middle. The CDR3 sequence is 13 residues long. Germline V CDR1 and CDR2: MNHEY, SMNVEV (reference sequence). The CDR3 region is CASSSVDTDTQYF. DNA of the CDR3: TGTGCCAGCAGTTCCGTCGACACAGATACGCAGTATTTT.

This clonotype was observed a handful of times. The V call is TRBV18, the J call TRBJ1-5, with 7 nucleotides matching TRBD1. The V and J ends lost 6 bases and 9 bases, in that order; junction bases with no gene match: 14. Germline CDR1 reads KGHSH; CDR2 reads LQKENI. The CDR3 contains 15 residues. The DNA for the CDR3 is TGTGCCAGCTCGCAAGGGACAGCCCCCCGGTTGCCCCAGCATTTT. Translation gives CASSQGTAPRLPQHF.

This clonotype has ten or more counts. The chain carries TRBV7-3 and TRBJ2-7, with D possibly being TRBD1 (5 bases). The V end was cut by 1 base, the J end by 8 bases, with 18 bases between. The CDR3 loop spans 15 amino acids. Germline CDR1 SGHTA, CDR2 FQGTGA. DNA of the CDR3: TGTGCCAGCAGCTTAATAGGGTCAGCGAAGGGGAAGCAGTACTTC. It is translated as CASSLIGSAKGKQYF.

This clonotype appeared once. The chain recombines TRBV6-2 or TRBV6-3 with TRBJ2-3; either TRBD1 or TRBD2 may supply D (6 bases each). CDR1 MNHEY and CDR2 SVGEGT come from the germline V gene. V shed 0 bases and J shed 11 bases, with 21 bases lying between them. The CDR3 is 16 residues long. CDR3: CASSYSTGAAFLGQYF. The CDR3 nucleotides read TGTGCCAGCAGTTACTCGACGGGGGCCGCGTTTCTGGGGCAGTATTTT.